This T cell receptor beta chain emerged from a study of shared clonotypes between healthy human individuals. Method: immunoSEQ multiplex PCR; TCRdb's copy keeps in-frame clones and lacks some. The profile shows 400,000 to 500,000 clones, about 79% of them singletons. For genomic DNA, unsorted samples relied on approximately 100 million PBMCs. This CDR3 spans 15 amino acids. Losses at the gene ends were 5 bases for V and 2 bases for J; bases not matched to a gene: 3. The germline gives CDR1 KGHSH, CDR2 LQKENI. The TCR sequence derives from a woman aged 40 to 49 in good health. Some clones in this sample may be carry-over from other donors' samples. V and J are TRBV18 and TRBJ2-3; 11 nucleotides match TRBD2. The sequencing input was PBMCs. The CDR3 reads CASSIAGGHTDTQYF. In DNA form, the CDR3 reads TGTGCCAGCTCAATAGCGGGAGGGCACACAGATACGCAGTATTTT.